What follows are 16 T cell receptor beta chains derived from one specimen sequenced in a study of T cell repertoires in cytomegalovirus infection (dated by TCRdb to the late 2010s). The listed sequencing device is Illumina HiSeq 1500. TCRdb's own reprocessing of the public reads used fastp at Q25 and MiXCR and kept productive beta chains. Entries are consolidated by CDR3 protein sequence, retaining the most common genes and DNA. Here the sample has 230,000 or so distinct CDR3 sequences; around 15% occur a single time. Over 40% of the sample rests with the top ten. Material: CD8+ T cells from PBMCs. Source of these receptors: a human donor in good health (CMV status not recorded). Some clones in this sample may be carry-over from other donors' samples.

The chain combines TRBV28 with TRBJ2-7; perhaps TRBD1 as D (6 bases). The germline V gene encodes CDR1 MDHEN and CDR2 SYDVKM. V lost 3 bases to trimming and J lost 2 bases, with 14 bases between them. The CDR3 extends over 15 amino acids. The CDR3 sequence is CASSFISDSTYEQYF. CDR3 nucleotide sequence: TGTGCCAGCAGTTTTATTTCGGACAGCACCTACGAGCAGTACTTC.

The chain joins TRBV2 to TRBJ2-1; the D gene is possibly TRBD2 (6 bases). The length of the CDR3 is 14 residues. The V end was cut by 5 bases, the J end by 10 bases, with 18 bases between. Germline CDR1 reads SNHLY; CDR2 reads FYNNEI. The CDR3 loop reads CASSRRDSRNEQFF. The CDR3 nucleotides read TGTGCCAGCAGTCGCCGGGACTCCCGGAACGAGCAGTTCTTC.

This clonotype came up many times. This chain connects TRBV5-4 to TRBJ2-5; no clear D gene. Trimming stripped 0 bases from V and 1 base from J, with 7 bases between. From germline, CDR1 is SGHNT and CDR2 YYREEE (reference sequence). The CDR3 runs 14 residues. The CDR3 loop reads CASSLEDFQETQYF. CDR3 coding DNA: TGTGCCAGCAGCTTGGAGGATTTCCAAGAGACCCAGTACTTC.

This clonotype appeared many times. The chain recombines TRBV6-5 with TRBJ2-2; D gene ambiguous. The CDR3 consists of 13 residues. Germline CDR1 is MNHEY and CDR2 is SVGAGI. V lost 7 bases and J 5 bases, leaving 11 bases between the germline ends. The DNA of the CDR3 is TGTGCCAGCACAGTGGCCCGGACCGGGGAGCTGTTTTTT. Translated: CASTVARTGELFF.

Many counts were recorded for this clonotype. In nucleotides, the CDR3 is TGTGCCAGCAGCTTAGGGTGGGAGGGGAGGACCTATAATTCACCCCTCCACTTT. This gives the protein CASSLGWEGRTYNSPLHF. V gene TRBV7-2 combines with J gene TRBJ1-6, with D possibly being TRBD1 (5 bases). Germline assignment: CDR1 SGHTA and CDR2 FQGNSA. Trimming removed 1 base from V and 2 bases from J, with 15 bases in between. The CDR3 totals 18 residues.

The gene calls are TRBV5-5 and TRBJ2-7, with 9 bases lining up with TRBD1. The CDR3 has 15 residues. The germline gives CDR1 SGHKS, CDR2 YYEKEE (reference sequence). The junction had 10 bases not matched to a gene; V was cut back by 4 bases and J by 5 bases. CDR3 bases: TGTGCCAGCAGCGTGGCGGTACAGGGGGCGGACGAGCAGTACTTC. Its translation: CASSVAVQGADEQYF.

At least ten counts were recorded for this clonotype. The chain is built from TRBV7-8 and TRBJ1-1, with a tentative D call TRBD1 (5 bases). Trimming stripped 5 bases from V and 7 bases from J, with 23 bases between. Germline lookup yields CDR1 SGHVS and CDR2 FQNEAQ. The CDR3 extends over 16 amino acids. The CDR3 sequence: CASSPRGLEAIYEAFF. Here the CDR3 DNA reads TGTGCCAGCAGCCCAAGGGGCCTCGAAGCCATATATGAAGCTTTCTTT.

A few counts support this clonotype. This chain joins TRBV7-8 and TRBJ2-2; D call uncertain. The CDR3 consists of 15 residues. CDR1 and CDR2 from the germline V gene are SGHVS and FQNEAQ. Trimming took 1 base from V and 1 from J, leaving 7 bases between them. CDR3 nucleotide sequence: TGTGCCAGCAGCTTAGTCCAGATGAACACCGGGGAGCTGTTTTTT. This encodes CASSLVQMNTGELFF.

This clonotype was counted at least ten times. The CDR3, as DNA: TGTGCCAGCAGTTACGGGACCGATTACAATGAGCAGTTCTTC. It yields the protein CASSYGTDYNEQFF. This sequence joins TRBV6-5 and TRBJ2-1; D is tentatively TRBD1 or TRBD2 (5 bases each). The CDR3 loop spans 14 amino acids. In germline, CDR1 is MNHEY, CDR2 SVGAGI. The V and J ends lost 2 bases and 4 bases respectively, with 9 bases between them.

This clonotype was seen repeatedly, ten times or more. The V call is TRBV7-8, the J call TRBJ1-1; D remains unclear. Germline CDR1 and CDR2: SGHVS and FQNEAQ. V lost 1 base, J lost 3 bases, and 21 bases lay in between. The CDR3 loop spans 18 amino acids. The CDR3 bases are TGTGCCAGCAGCTTAGATCACCTCCTCGTGGATAAGGACACTGAAGCTTTCTTT. Protein product: CASSLDHLLVDKDTEAFF.

This clonotype occurred a few times. The chain joins TRBV5-6 to TRBJ1-1; D is perhaps TRBD1 (6 bases). The CDR3 spans 15 residues. The ends were cut back, 1 base at V and 0 bases at J, with 10 bases in the middle. Looked up from germline, CDR1 is SGHDT and CDR2 is YYEEEE. CDR3 DNA: TGTGCCAGCAGCTTGCAGGGGAATTTGAACACTGAAGCTTTCTTT. This gives the protein CASSLQGNLNTEAFF.

This clonotype was counted many times. V and J are TRBV5-4 and TRBJ1-2; 7 bases are shared with TRBD1. The CDR3 contains 15 residues. V lost 5 bases and J lost 2; bases outside the gene matches: 9. Germline lookup yields CDR1 SGHNT and CDR2 YYREEE (reference sequence). The CDR3 spells CASRDGTDLNYGYTF. CDR3 DNA: TGTGCCAGCAGAGATGGGACAGATCTAAACTATGGCTACACCTTC. The full variable domain, rest sourced from reference TRBV5-4 and TRBJ1-2, is ETGVTQSPTHLIKTRGQQVTLRCSSQSGHNTVSWYQQALGQGPQFIFQYYREEENGRGNFPPRFSGLQFPNYSSELNVNALELDDSALYLCASRDGTDLNYGYTFGSGTRLTVV.

The chain is built from TRBV27 and TRBJ1-2, with D uncertain. Deletions cut 4 bases from V and 6 bases from J, with 9 bases between. The germline V gene encodes CDR1 MNHEY and CDR2 SMNVEV (reference sequence). The CDR3 runs to 12 residues. The CDR3 region is CASSSPLDGYTF. CDR3 in DNA: TGTGCCAGCAGTTCGCCCCTGGATGGCTACACCTTC.

This clonotype was seen repeatedly, ten times or more. V and J are TRBV7-8 and TRBJ1-1; unclear D gene. Per germline, CDR1 SGHVS and CDR2 FQNEAQ. The CDR3 is 13 amino acids. The V gene lost 6 bases and the J gene lost 9 bases, with 17 bases spanning the gap. The DNA of the CDR3 is TGTGCCAGCAGTAGCGGGGAGGGAGTTCAAGCTTTCTTT. Translated: CASSSGEGVQAFF.

This clonotype was observed a few times. The rearrangement links TRBV28 to TRBJ2-1, with 8 bases identical to TRBD2. Germline V gene data show CDR1 as MDHEN and CDR2 as SYDVKM. The CDR3 consists of 16 residues. V lost 5 bases, J lost 10 bases, and 16 bases stayed unmatched. The CDR3 DNA is TGTGCCAGCAGTCTTGGGGTCGGCGGGGGGACGTGGGAGCAGTTCTTC. Translated, it gives CASSLGVGGGTWEQFF.

The V gene is TRBV28, the J gene TRBJ2-7, with D possibly matching TRBD2 (5 bases). V lost 3 bases and J 6 bases, leaving 18 bases between the germline ends. This CDR3 comprises 15 residues. Germline CDR1 and CDR2: MDHEN and SYDVKM. In DNA, the CDR3 is TGTGCCAGCAGTTTTTCGTCCTCCAGCGGACTCGAGCAGTACTTC. Its translation is CASSFSSSSGLEQYF.